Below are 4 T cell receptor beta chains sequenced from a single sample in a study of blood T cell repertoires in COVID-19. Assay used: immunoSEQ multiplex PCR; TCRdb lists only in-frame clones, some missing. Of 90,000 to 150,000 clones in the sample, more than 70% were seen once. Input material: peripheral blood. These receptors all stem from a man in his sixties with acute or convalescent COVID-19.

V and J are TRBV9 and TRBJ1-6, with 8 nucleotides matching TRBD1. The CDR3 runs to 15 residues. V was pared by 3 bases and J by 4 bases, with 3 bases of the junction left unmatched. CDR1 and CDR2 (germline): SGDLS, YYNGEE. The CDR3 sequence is CASSGQGAYNSPLHF. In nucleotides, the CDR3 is TGTGCCAGCAGCGGGCAGGGGGCGTATAATTCACCCCTCCACTTT.

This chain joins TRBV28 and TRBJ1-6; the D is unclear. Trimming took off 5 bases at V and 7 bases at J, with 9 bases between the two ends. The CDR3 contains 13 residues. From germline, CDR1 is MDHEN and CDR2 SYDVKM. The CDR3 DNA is TGTGCCAGCAGTACGCCCGGGAATTCACCCCTCCACTTT. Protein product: CASSTPGNSPLHF.

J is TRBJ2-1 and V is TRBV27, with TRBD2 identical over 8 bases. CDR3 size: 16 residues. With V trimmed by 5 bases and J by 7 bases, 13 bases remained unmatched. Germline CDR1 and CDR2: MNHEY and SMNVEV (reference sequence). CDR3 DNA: TGTGCCAGCAGTGCATTAGCGGGATCCTCGCGAAATGAGCAGTTCTTC. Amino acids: CASSALAGSSRNEQFF.

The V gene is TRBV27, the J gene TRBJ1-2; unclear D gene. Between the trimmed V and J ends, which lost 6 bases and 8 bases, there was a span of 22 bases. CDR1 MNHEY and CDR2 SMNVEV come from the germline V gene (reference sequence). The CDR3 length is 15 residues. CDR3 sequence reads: CASSSPQSGGEGYTF. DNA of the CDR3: TGTGCCAGCAGCTCTCCCCAGTCGGGCGGGGAAGGCTACACCTTC.